This TCR beta chain was captured in a study of blood T cells in healthy people across ages. Study conclusions and caveats: Compared with aged donors, long-lived donors showed fewer expanded clones, suggesting selection.

The CDR3 extends over 18 amino acids. Looked up from germline, CDR1 is SGHRS and CDR2 is YFSETQ. The germline V and J ends were trimmed by 3 bases and 2 bases, with 24 bases remaining between them. The authors drew 7.5 to 10 milliliters of peripheral blood from each donor. Each sample gave at least 6.5 million isolated PBMCs. Combining a sample-barcoded 5' primer with a J-beta primer mix, a second PCR ran for roughly 7 to 12 cycles. TCRdb re-derived calls from the 5' RACE reads in MiXCR, one entry per CDR3 protein. In the table there are around 650,000 distinct CDR3 sequences, approximately 30% of which are singletons. This clonotype was observed at least ten times. Its target is not known.

Sequencing input: blood. The origin of this receptor is a woman of 80 years or more in good health. The chain combines TRBV5-1 with TRBJ2-7; no clear D. The CDR3 DNA is TGCGCCAGCAGCTCCGCGTCTGGCGGAAACACACTTACCTACGAGCAGTACTTC. Amino acid sequence: CASSSASGGNTLTYEQYF.